The subject of this entry is one T cell receptor beta chain. Its specificity is not known. CDR1 and CDR2 (germline): SGHNT, YENEEA. This CDR3 is 14 amino acids long. V was pared by 3 bases and J by 1 base, with 0 bases of the junction left unmatched. These data originate in a study of cytomegalovirus exposure and HLA in healthy donors. Study results and caveats: 164 TCR beta chains were listed as cytomegalovirus-associated.

Researchers ran the PCR with 60 Vbeta and 13 Jbeta primers. TCRdb keeps only in-frame clones here, not all; method: immunoSEQ multiplex PCR. This table lists roughly 74,000 clones. The chain has TRBV11-3 and TRBJ2-1; TRBD1 agrees at 7 bases. Sequencing was done on a sample of PBMCs. The source is a female donor in good health and CMV-seropositive. CDR3 DNA: TGTGCCAGCAGCTTGGGACAGTCCTACAATGAGCAGTTCTTC. Protein product: CASSLGQSYNEQFF.